Listed below are T cell receptor beta chains from one sample, sequenced in a study of cytomegalovirus exposure and HLA in healthy donors. Sequenced by immunoSEQ multiplex PCR; TCRdb stores in-frame clones only, minus some. The table records under 75,000 clones, 74% of them present only once. Sequencing was carried out using PBMCs. These receptor sequences come from a human donor in good health. The CDR3 runs from the conserved cysteine through the conserved F or W. The D gene is left open where the match is weak. Size is stated for part of the rows, as once, few or many counts, or as a class when the clone is expanded.

v_call	d_call	j_call	clone_size	cdr3_nt	cdr3_aa
TRBV29-1	NA	TRBJ2-5	NA	TGCAGCGTCCAAGGAGGCAGGGGCGCGCAGACCCAGTACTTC	CSVQGGRGAQTQYF
TRBV5-6	NA	TRBJ1-5	few	TGTGCCAGCAGCTCCTGGGGGCAGGGCAATCAGCCCCAGCATTTT	CASSSWGQGNQPQHF
TRBV5-5	NA	TRBJ1-5	few	TGTGCCAGCAGCTTTGGGGGGGATCAGCCCCAGCATTTT	CASSFGGDQPQHF
TRBV5-1	NA	TRBJ2-1	few	TGCGCCAGCAGCTTGGAGGGGTTGGCTGAGCAGTTCTTC	CASSLEGLAEQFF
TRBV19	NA	TRBJ1-2	NA	TGTGCCAGTAGTTCCCGGCAGGGAAAAGTCTATGGCTACACCTTC	CASSSRQGKVYGYTF
TRBV6-6	NA	TRBJ1-1	NA	TGTGCCAGCAGTTACGTCTCAGGTCGGTACACTGAAGCTTTCTTT	CASSYVSGRYTEAFF
TRBV5-1	NA	TRBJ2-7	few	TGCGCCAGCAGCTTGGAGGGGACATCCTACGAGCAGTACTTC	CASSLEGTSYEQYF
TRBV19	TRBD1	TRBJ2-7	NA	TGTGCCAGTAGTCCGGACAGGGGCCTCTCCTACGAGCAGTACTTC	CASSPDRGLSYEQYF
TRBV5-1	TRBD2	TRBJ2-5	few	TGCGCCAGCAGCCCCGAACCTGGAGCGGGAGAAGAGACCCAGTACTTC	CASSPEPGAGEETQYF
TRBV6-1	TRBD1	TRBJ1-5	NA	TGTGCCAGCAGTGATAGGGTCCCGGGTCACAGGGGCGTTAAGTATCAGCCCCAGCATTTT	CASSDRVPGHRGVKYQPQHF
TRBV28	TRBD2	TRBJ2-1	NA	TGTGCCAGCAGTCCTCTTGGGACTAGGGACAATGAGCAGTTCTTC	CASSPLGTRDNEQFF
TRBV7-9	TRBD1	TRBJ1-4	NA	TGTGCCAGCAGCCCGACGACAGGGTTTGAAAAACTGTTTTTT	CASSPTTGFEKLFF
TRBV5-8	TRBD1	TRBJ2-2	NA	TGTGCCAGCAGCGGCGGGACAGGGGGCGCGGGGACCGGGGAGCTGTTTTTT	CASSGGTGGAGTGELFF
TRBV6-4	TRBD2	TRBJ2-1	NA	TGTGCCAGCAGTGAAGCGGGAAACTACAATGAGCAGTTCTTC	CASSEAGNYNEQFF
TRBV28	NA	TRBJ2-6	NA	TGTGCCATCTCTGGGGGGTCTTCTGGGGCCAACGTCCTGACTTTC	CAISGGSSGANVLTF
TRBV6-5	NA	TRBJ1-1	NA	TGTGCCAGCAGCCAAGGTGGTGGGGGGGACACTGAAGCTTTCTTT	CASSQGGGGDTEAFF
TRBV7-7	TRBD1	TRBJ2-7	NA	TGTGCTAGCAGCGAGGACAGGGCGGGCGAGCAGTACTTC	CASSEDRAGEQYF